This TCR beta chain was sequenced during a study of blood T cell repertoires in COVID-19 (dated by TCRdb to 2020 to 2022). Concerning the study at large: Collaborator samples came from the United States, Italy and Spain and covered acute and convalescent phases of COVID-19. The sample metadata nearly always contained a de-identified subject ID, COVID-19 status, age in years and sex. The repertoires were released in a freely available public database intended as a resource for research on the immune response to SARS-CoV-2. Deeply sampled blood TCRbeta repertoires from subjects exposed to, actively infected with, or recovered from COVID-19 were included in the dataset. The prospective study material was composed of cDNA or gDNA derived from T cells, B-cell-depleted T cells, or PBMCs. Where HLA class I and class II types were available, the types were taken from metadata supplied by the sample provider, not from assay-based typing. The samples were drawn from two sources: the first 160 participants of the ongoing ImmuneRACE study, and some 1,300 subjects contributed by 6 global collaborators.

The immunoSEQ Assay, a bias-controlled multiplex PCR, was used to amplify TCRbeta CDR3 regions from genomic DNA. As for the original processing: Within the assay, amplification of reference gene primers was used to estimate how many nucleated cells each sample contained. To quantify the absolute abundance of each unique TCRbeta CDR3 rearrangement, sequence reads were collapsed and filtered. For each sample, productive Simpson clonality was calculated as the square root of Simpson's diversity index across productive rearrangements. TCRdb limited this immuneACCESS table to in-frame rearrangements with V and J called. A share of clones is missing; checked studies link under half to unresolved V genes, and the rest is unexplained. V and J calls and clone size are as listed in that table; D and trimming were resolved from the DNA. The sample yields 50,000 to 60,000 clones; around 84% were counted once. Clones ranked in the top ten supply about 6.2% of the sample.

Notes on this clone: Its specific antigen is unknown. One base away there is no much larger clone; base qualities are not given.

Broad study findings and their caveats: How much clinical and demographic metadata was included differed by source and by participant, and the metadata was provided uncurated.

Each collaborating institution followed its own protocols to collect whole blood in K2EDTA tubes. Collaborator samples were shipped for TCRbeta analysis as frozen whole blood, isolated PBMCs, or DNA extracted from either sample type. The clonotype originates from a human donor in a cohort sampled during active or convalescent COVID-19. Sequencing used peripheral blood.

The nucleotide sequence is given as TGTGCCAGCAGCTCGGGACAGGGGGCGATCTATGGCTACACCTTC. It translates as CASSSGQGAIYGYTF. The chain employs TRBV7-2 and TRBJ1-2, and TRBD1 matches 12 of the central bases. The CDR3 holds 15 amino acids from the cysteine to the phenylalanine. Solely the CDR3 DNA is kept, with 45 bases framed from the first base. CDR1 and CDR2, per the germline V gene, are SGHTA and FQGNSA. The junction shows trimming of 4 bases on V and 4 bases on J, and the gene matches do not reach 4 bases of it.